The 22 T cell receptor beta chains below were found in one sample sequenced in a study of blood T cell repertoires in COVID-19. The method was immunoSEQ multiplex PCR; TCRdb's version includes in-frame clones alone and lacks a portion of them. Here the sample spans about 250,000 clones, 88% being singletons. What was sequenced was peripheral blood. All receptors derive from a woman between 40 and 55 years old who had recovered from COVID-19.

J is TRBJ2-3 and V is TRBV4-1; 16 bases agree with TRBD2. Germline trimming cut 4 bases from V and 5 bases from J; bases unmatched to any gene: 6. There are 17 residues in the CDR3. The germline V gene encodes CDR1 MGHRA and CDR2 YSYEKL. CDR3 sequence: CASSPTGTSGRVDTQYF. The CDR3 DNA reads TGCGCCAGCAGCCCCACAGGGACTAGCGGGAGGGTAGATACGCAGTATTTT.

The chain joins TRBV18 to TRBJ1-5; 7 positions match TRBD1. The CDR3 consists of 16 residues. V shed 3 bases and J 7 bases; nucleotides not matched to a gene: 12. Germline-derived CDR1 and CDR2 are KGHSH and LQKENI. The CDR3 reads CASSPESYRGGQPQHF. The CDR3 nucleotides read TGTGCCAGCTCACCGGAATCGTACAGGGGTGGGCAGCCCCAGCATTTT.

This chain uses TRBV15 with TRBJ2-7, with TRBD1 matching over 11 bases. This CDR3 comprises 16 residues. CDR1 and CDR2 from the germline V gene are LNHNV and YYDKDF (reference sequence). V lost 1 base and J lost 4; bases outside the gene matches: 6. The CDR3 DNA reads as TGTGCCACCAGCAGAGTCGGGGACAGGGGGGTTTACGAGCAGTACTTC. Translation: CATSRVGDRGVYEQYF.

This chain uses TRBV30 with TRBJ1-1; D not certain. The CDR3 runs to 13 residues. Trimming took 5 bases from V and 1 from J, leaving 11 bases between them. Germline V gene sequence: CDR1 GTSNPN, CDR2 SVGIG (reference sequence). DNA for the CDR3: TGTGCCTGGGCTAACTACCGGAACACTGAAGCTTTCTTT. Amino acids: CAWANYRNTEAFF.

The rearrangement joins TRBV5-4 to TRBJ2-5, with 7 bases aligning to TRBD2. With V trimmed by 6 bases and J by 5 bases, 13 bases remained unmatched. Germline assignment: CDR1 SGHNT and CDR2 YYREEE (reference sequence). The CDR3 contains 15 residues. CDR3 bases: TGTGCCAGCACCCCGGGGGGTCGGATGGGGGAGACCCAGTACTTC. Translation: CASTPGGRMGETQYF. The whole variable domain, filled in from reference TRBV5-4 and TRBJ2-5, reads ETGVTQSPTHLIKTRGQQVTLRCSSQSGHNTVSWYQQALGQGPQFIFQYYREEENGRGNFPPRFSGLQFPNYSSELNVNALELDDSALYLCASTPGGRMGETQYFGPGTRLLVL.

The CDR3 protein is CASSPPTVDTQYF. The CDR3 DNA is TGTGCCAGCAGCCCCCCCACTGTGGATACGCAGTATTTT. This chain joins TRBV7-9 and TRBJ2-3; no clear D gene. The CDR3 is made up of 13 amino acids. Germline-derived CDR1 and CDR2 are SEHNR and FQNEAQ (reference sequence). V dropped 5 bases and J dropped 6 bases, with 12 bases sitting between them.

V usage is TRBV5-1 and J usage is TRBJ2-1; tentative D call: TRBD2 (6 bases). The CDR3 runs to 15 residues. Germline V gene data show CDR1 as SGHRS and CDR2 as YFSETQ. The V gene lost 0 bases and the J gene lost 8 bases, with 15 bases spanning the gap. The CDR3 nucleotides read TGCGCCAGCAGCTTGGTGGCGAGGTCGGGGGATGAGCAGTTCTTC. Its translation is CASSLVARSGDEQFF.

V and J are TRBV5-4 and TRBJ2-3; D may be TRBD2 (6 bases). The CDR3 runs to 15 residues. Germline loops: CDR1 SGHNT, CDR2 YYREEE (reference sequence). The V end was cut by 4 bases, the J end by 1 base, with 13 bases between. DNA of the CDR3: TGTGCCAGCAGCCCTGGAGGGTTCGGCACAGATACGCAGTATTTT. Residues: CASSPGGFGTDTQYF.

The rearrangement uses TRBV27 and TRBJ2-7, with 7 bases identical to TRBD2. Losses at the gene ends were 7 bases for V and 0 bases for J; bases not matched to a gene: 9. The germline V gene encodes CDR1 MNHEY and CDR2 SMNVEV (reference sequence). The CDR3 loop spans 15 amino acids. The CDR3 is CASTQSGARSYEQYF. The CDR3 DNA reads TGTGCCAGCACCCAGAGCGGGGCCCGCTCCTACGAGCAGTACTTC.

J is TRBJ2-2 and V is TRBV5-1; TRBD1 agrees at 8 bases. The CDR3 contains 16 residues. The germline CDR1 and CDR2 sequences are SGHRS and YFSETQ. V lost 0 bases and J lost 1; bases outside the gene matches: 2. CDR3 nucleotides: TGCGCCAGCAGCTTGGGACAGGGGAGGAACACCGGGGAGCTGTTTTTT. This encodes CASSLGQGRNTGELFF.

This rearrangement joins TRBV7-3 to TRBJ2-1; 8 nucleotides line up with TRBD2. Per the germline V gene, CDR1 is SGHTA and CDR2 is FQGTGA. The CDR3 extends over 16 amino acids. V lost 7 bases and J lost 8; bases outside the gene matches: 16. This chain's CDR3 is CASTQWAGGWGDEQFF. The CDR3 nucleotides are TGTGCCAGCACTCAGTGGGCGGGAGGTTGGGGGGATGAGCAGTTCTTC.

The V gene is TRBV7-6, the J gene TRBJ1-5; D is undetermined. Germline V CDR1 and CDR2: SGHVS, FNYEAQ. V was clipped by 5 bases and J by 0 bases, with 11 bases between them. The CDR3 loop spans 15 amino acids. CDR3 sequence: CASSLAHNSNQPQHF. In nucleotides, the CDR3 is TGTGCCAGCAGCCTTGCCCACAATAGCAATCAGCCCCAGCATTTT.

The CDR3 coding sequence is TGTGCTAGTGGTTTGACAACCGGGGGGGAAGCTTTCTTT. It encodes CASGLTTGGEAFF. The chain combines TRBV12-5 with TRBJ1-1; maybe TRBD1 (5 bases). CDR1 and CDR2 (germline): LGHNT, FRNRAP. The CDR3 is 13 amino acids. Trimming stripped 2 bases from V and 8 bases from J, with 12 bases between. The complete variable domain, with remaining parts taken from reference TRBV12-5 and TRBJ1-1, reads DARVTQTPRHKVTEMGQEVTMRCQPILGHNTVFWYRQTMMQGLELLAYFRNRAPLDDSGMPKDRFSAEMPDATLATLKIQPSEPRDSAVYFCASGLTTGGEAFFGQGTRLTVV.

The genes are TRBV7-8 and TRBJ1-2; the match to TRBD1 covers 7 bases. Germline CDR1 SGHVS, CDR2 FQNEAQ. The length of the CDR3 is 15 residues. Trimming cost V 4 bases and J 2 bases; bases outside gene matches: 7. The CDR3 DNA follows: TGTGCCAGCAGCTCCAGACAGGGTCGGAACTATGGCTACACCTTC. As protein: CASSSRQGRNYGYTF.

The J gene is TRBJ2-7, the V gene TRBV9; D gene uncertain. V lost 0 bases and J lost 2, with 15 bases in between. CDR1 and CDR2 from the germline V gene are SGDLS and YYNGEE. This CDR3 has 16 amino acids. The CDR3 is CASSVGAITVPYEQYF. The CDR3 coding sequence is TGTGCCAGCAGCGTAGGGGCCATCACAGTCCCCTACGAGCAGTACTTC.

The chain joins TRBV28 to TRBJ2-5, with D possibly being TRBD1 (7 bases). The V and J ends lost 3 bases and 5 bases respectively, with 16 bases between them. The CDR3 runs to 15 residues. In germline, CDR1 is MDHEN, CDR2 SYDVKM. The CDR3 protein is CASSFWGAGGETQYF. CDR3 nucleotides: TGTGCCAGCAGTTTTTGGGGGGCAGGGGGTGAGACCCAGTACTTC.

This clone was detected once. V usage is TRBV7-2 and J usage is TRBJ1-2; D not resolved. The length of the CDR3 is 12 residues. V was pared by 2 bases and J by 4 bases, with 5 bases between. Germline loops: CDR1 SGHTA, CDR2 FQGNSA. The CDR3 is CASSLRGYGYTF. CDR3 sequence (DNA): TGTGCCAGCAGCTTACGGGGCTATGGCTACACCTTC.

The chain recombines TRBV4-2 with TRBJ2-1, with D perhaps matching TRBD2 (5 bases). Germline CDR1 is LGHNA and CDR2 is YNFKEQ. V was trimmed by 1 base and J by 1 base, leaving 5 bases between them. This CDR3 contains 14 residues. In DNA, the CDR3 is TGTGCCAGCAGCCAAGCGGGGTCCTACAATGAGCAGTTCTTC. Its translation: CASSQAGSYNEQFF.

V usage is TRBV19 and J usage is TRBJ1-1; 9 nucleotides match TRBD1. The ends lost 6 bases at V and 8 bases at J; junction bases unmatched: 13. Germline V gene sequence: CDR1 LNHDA, CDR2 SQIVND (reference sequence). The CDR3 covers 15 residues. This chain's CDR3 is CASSLPGQGRREAFF. DNA of the CDR3: TGTGCCAGTAGCCTCCCCGGACAGGGGAGGAGGGAAGCTTTCTTT.

The V call is TRBV30, the J call TRBJ1-3; 10 nucleotides align to TRBD1. Germline V gene sequence: CDR1 GTSNPN, CDR2 SVGIG (reference sequence). The CDR3 runs 15 residues. The junction had 4 bases not matched to a gene; V was cut back by 3 bases and J by 2 bases. The CDR3 DNA reads as TGTGCCTGGAGCCCCGACAGGGGGCCTGGAAACACCATATATTTT. Translating gives CAWSPDRGPGNTIYF.

This chain uses TRBV25-1 with TRBJ1-3; D is ambiguous. In germline, CDR1 is MGHDK, CDR2 SYGVNS. V lost 3 bases and J 7 bases, leaving 10 bases between the germline ends. The CDR3 has 13 residues. The DNA for the CDR3 is TGTGCCAGCAGTGATTTATGGAGTAACACCATATATTTT. Protein sequence: CASSDLWSNTIYF.

The rearrangement uses TRBV28 and TRBJ2-4; 7 bases are shared with TRBD1. Germline loops: CDR1 MDHEN, CDR2 SYDVKM. V lost 6 bases and J lost 1; bases outside the gene matches: 6. The CDR3 loop spans 15 amino acids. In DNA form, the CDR3 reads TGTGCCAGCAGCCTGACAGGGTCGGCCAAAAACATTCAGTACTTC. This codes for CASSLTGSAKNIQYF.